A selection of T cell receptor beta chains follows, all from one sample in a study of identifying expanded T cells in peripheral blood. Some clones are missing from TCRdb's copy, which holds only in-frame ones; the method was immunoSEQ multiplex PCR. The data show approximately 75,000 clones, with roughly 88% seen just once and 3% to 4% held by the top ten. The sample taken for sequencing was blood. All receptors derive from a person aged 18 to 75 in good health. The CDR3 runs from the conserved cysteine through the conserved F or W. The order of the fields is V gene, J gene, D gene, clone size, CDR3 protein, CDR3 DNA. The D gene is left open where the match is weak. Rows may omit the clone size; those that give it use once, few, many or a size class.

v_call: TRBV4-3; j_call: TRBJ2-1; d_call: NA; clone_size: NA; cdr3_aa: CASSSSAGSYNEQFF; cdr3_nt: TGCGCCAGCAGTTCTTCCGCAGGCTCCTACAATGAGCAGTTCTTC
v_call: TRBV30; j_call: TRBJ2-5; d_call: NA; clone_size: NA; cdr3_aa: CAWSFRGRSSNAQETQYF; cdr3_nt: TGTGCCTGGAGTTTCCGGGGACGGAGCTCCAATGCCCAAGAGACCCAGTACTTC
v_call: TRBV9; j_call: TRBJ2-3; d_call: NA; clone_size: NA; cdr3_aa: CASSRGWMDTQYF; cdr3_nt: TGTGCCAGCAGCCGTGGGTGGATGGATACGCAGTATTTT
v_call: TRBV29-1; j_call: TRBJ2-7; d_call: TRBD2; clone_size: NA; cdr3_aa: CSVVASGTYYEQYF; cdr3_nt: TGCAGCGTTGTGGCTAGCGGGACTTACTACGAGCAGTACTTC
v_call: TRBV7-6; j_call: TRBJ2-2; d_call: NA; clone_size: NA; cdr3_aa: CASSPTVIGDTGELFF; cdr3_nt: TGTGCCAGCAGCCCGACAGTCATCGGGGACACCGGGGAGCTGTTTTTT
v_call: TRBV10-3; j_call: TRBJ2-3; d_call: TRBD2; clone_size: NA; cdr3_aa: CAIREWGGTDTQYF; cdr3_nt: TGTGCCATCAGAGAGTGGGGGGGGACAGATACGCAGTATTTT
v_call: TRBV25-1; j_call: TRBJ1-2; d_call: TRBD1; clone_size: NA; cdr3_aa: CASSEPGGGPYGYTF; cdr3_nt: TGTGCCAGCAGTGAACCAGGGGGGGGACCTTACGGCTACACCTTC
v_call: TRBV5-1; j_call: TRBJ1-1; d_call: NA; clone_size: once; cdr3_aa: CASTAGVENTEAFF; cdr3_nt: TGCGCCAGCACCGCGGGAGTCGAGAACACTGAAGCTTTCTTT
v_call: TRBV4-3; j_call: TRBJ2-1; d_call: NA; clone_size: NA; cdr3_aa: CASSQGRKRTYNEQFF; cdr3_nt: TGCGCCAGCAGCCAAGGAAGGAAACGAACCTACAATGAGCAGTTCTTC
v_call: TRBV6-1; j_call: TRBJ2-1; d_call: NA; clone_size: once; cdr3_aa: CASTVDHYNEQFF; cdr3_nt: TGTGCCAGCACCGTGGACCACTACAATGAGCAGTTCTTC
v_call: TRBV11-3; j_call: TRBJ2-3; d_call: NA; clone_size: NA; cdr3_aa: CASSLGGNADTQYF; cdr3_nt: TGTGCCAGCAGCTTAGGGGGTAACGCAGATACGCAGTATTTT
v_call: TRBV10-3; j_call: TRBJ2-6; d_call: TRBD1; clone_size: NA; cdr3_aa: CAIAGQGAGGANVLTF; cdr3_nt: TGTGCCATCGCGGGACAGGGGGCGGGCGGGGCCAACGTCCTGACTTTC
v_call: TRBV28; j_call: TRBJ2-7; d_call: NA; clone_size: NA; cdr3_aa: CASTPREGEQYF; cdr3_nt: TGTGCCAGCACCCCCCGCGAGGGGGAGCAGTACTTC
v_call: TRBV27; j_call: TRBJ2-2; d_call: TRBD1; clone_size: NA; cdr3_aa: CASRSRDRGPTGELFF; cdr3_nt: TGTGCCAGCAGATCCCGGGACAGGGGGCCCACCGGGGAGCTGTTTTTT
v_call: TRBV11-2; j_call: TRBJ1-1; d_call: NA; clone_size: NA; cdr3_aa: CASSLEANAVGTEAFF; cdr3_nt: TGTGCCAGCAGCTTAGAGGCCAATGCGGTAGGAACTGAAGCTTTCTTT
v_call: TRBV5-1; j_call: TRBJ2-6; d_call: NA; clone_size: NA; cdr3_aa: CASSRGGTLQSGANVLTF; cdr3_nt: TGCGCCAGCAGCCGAGGGGGGACCCTTCAATCTGGGGCCAACGTCCTGACTTTC
v_call: TRBV5-1; j_call: TRBJ1-2; d_call: TRBD1; clone_size: NA; cdr3_aa: CASSITGGDRSIYGYTF; cdr3_nt: TGCGCCAGCAGCATTACAGGGGGCGACCGTTCTATCTATGGCTACACCTTC
v_call: TRBV18; j_call: TRBJ2-5; d_call: TRBD2; clone_size: once; cdr3_aa: CASSPTTSGGEETQYF; cdr3_nt: TGTGCCAGCTCACCCACGACTAGCGGGGGGGAAGAGACCCAGTACTTC
v_call: TRBV6-5; j_call: TRBJ2-1; d_call: TRBD2; clone_size: few; cdr3_aa: CASSYSISGTDEQFF; cdr3_nt: TGTGCCAGCAGTTACTCGATTAGCGGGACCGATGAGCAGTTCTTC
v_call: TRBV7-2; j_call: TRBJ1-2; d_call: NA; clone_size: NA; cdr3_aa: CASSLGHYGYTF; cdr3_nt: TGTGCCAGCAGCTTAGGGCACTATGGCTACACCTTC
v_call: TRBV5-1; j_call: TRBJ2-2; d_call: NA; clone_size: NA; cdr3_aa: CASSWQRDTGELFF; cdr3_nt: TGCGCCAGCAGCTGGCAAAGGGACACCGGGGAGCTGTTTTTT
v_call: TRBV6-5; j_call: TRBJ1-4; d_call: TRBD1; clone_size: NA; cdr3_aa: CASRGQLNEKLFF; cdr3_nt: TGTGCCAGCAGGGGACAGCTCAATGAAAAACTGTTTTTT
v_call: TRBV18; j_call: TRBJ1-2; d_call: TRBD1; clone_size: once; cdr3_aa: CASRGQGTRSNYGYTF; cdr3_nt: TGTGCCAGCCGAGGACAGGGGACTCGATCCAACTATGGCTACACCTTC
v_call: TRBV6-5; j_call: TRBJ1-1; d_call: NA; clone_size: NA; cdr3_aa: CASSYGAGDRTEAFF; cdr3_nt: TGTGCCAGCAGTTACGGGGCAGGGGACCGCACTGAAGCTTTCTTT
v_call: TRBV1; j_call: TRBJ2-5; d_call: NA; clone_size: NA; cdr3_aa: CTSRGTSEETQYF; cdr3_nt: TGCACCAGCAGGGGGACTAGCGAAGAGACCCAGTACTTC
v_call: TRBV7-9; j_call: TRBJ2-5; d_call: NA; clone_size: NA; cdr3_aa: CASSLVGTQYF; cdr3_nt: TGTGCCAGCAGCTTAGTGGGGACCCAGTACTTC
v_call: TRBV19; j_call: TRBJ2-3; d_call: TRBD2; clone_size: NA; cdr3_aa: CASSIRLAGGSSTDTQYF; cdr3_nt: TGTGCCAGTAGTATACGGCTAGCGGGGGGTTCTAGCACAGATACGCAGTATTTT
v_call: TRBV5-1; j_call: TRBJ2-3; d_call: NA; clone_size: NA; cdr3_aa: CASSLLASRDTQYF; cdr3_nt: TGCGCCAGCAGCTTACTAGCTTCTAGAGATACGCAGTATTTT
v_call: TRBV25-1; j_call: TRBJ2-7; d_call: NA; clone_size: NA; cdr3_aa: CASSERWGGGRSYEQYF; cdr3_nt: TGTGCCAGCAGTGAAAGGTGGGGAGGGGGCAGGTCCTACGAGCAGTACTTC
v_call: TRBV5-6; j_call: TRBJ2-1; d_call: TRBD1; clone_size: NA; cdr3_aa: CASNIRDRGFNEQFF; cdr3_nt: TGTGCCAGCAACATCCGGGACAGAGGCTTCAATGAGCAGTTCTTC
v_call: TRBV9; j_call: TRBJ1-1; d_call: NA; clone_size: once; cdr3_aa: CASSVGRGDTEAFF; cdr3_nt: TGTGCCAGCAGCGTAGGGCGGGGAGACACTGAAGCTTTCTTT
v_call: TRBV7-8; j_call: TRBJ2-3; d_call: NA; clone_size: NA; cdr3_aa: CASSRASSTQYF; cdr3_nt: TGTGCCAGCAGCCGCGCCTCGAGTACGCAGTATTTT
v_call: TRBV6-5; j_call: TRBJ2-1; d_call: NA; clone_size: NA; cdr3_aa: CASSSLDDHNEQFF; cdr3_nt: TGTGCCAGCAGTTCCCTGGACGACCACAATGAGCAGTTCTTC
v_call: TRBV30; j_call: TRBJ2-1; d_call: NA; clone_size: NA; cdr3_aa: CAGYLSSYNEQFF; cdr3_nt: TGTGCCGGATATTTAAGCTCCTACAATGAGCAGTTCTTC
v_call: TRBV10-3; j_call: TRBJ1-5; d_call: NA; clone_size: NA; cdr3_aa: CAISEQGGNQPQHF; cdr3_nt: TGTGCCATCAGTGAGCAAGGGGGGAATCAGCCCCAGCATTTT
v_call: TRBV30; j_call: TRBJ1-6; d_call: TRBD1; clone_size: NA; cdr3_aa: CAWSPPKGGSPLHF; cdr3_nt: TGTGCCTGGAGTCCCCCAAAAGGGGGCTCACCCCTCCACTTT
v_call: TRBV23-1; j_call: TRBJ2-3; d_call: TRBD2; clone_size: NA; cdr3_aa: CASSHLLLAGGITDTQYF; cdr3_nt: TGCGCCAGCAGTCACCTATTACTAGCGGGGGGGATCACAGATACGCAGTATTTT
v_call: TRBV5-1; j_call: TRBJ1-2; d_call: NA; clone_size: NA; cdr3_aa: CASSLLGGEYGYTF; cdr3_nt: TGCGCCAGCTCCCTCCTGGGGGGGGAATATGGCTACACCTTC
v_call: TRBV6-1; j_call: TRBJ1-3; d_call: TRBD1; clone_size: NA; cdr3_aa: CASSRTGSGNTIYF; cdr3_nt: TGTGCCAGCAGTCGGACAGGGAGTGGAAACACCATATATTTT
v_call: TRBV7-8; j_call: TRBJ1-2; d_call: NA; clone_size: NA; cdr3_aa: CASSLVGGLYYGYTF; cdr3_nt: TGTGCCAGCAGCTTAGTGGGGGGCTTGTACTATGGCTACACCTTC
v_call: TRBV7-2; j_call: TRBJ1-2; d_call: NA; clone_size: NA; cdr3_aa: CASSLDRGTAYQKDGYTF; cdr3_nt: TGTGCCAGCAGCTTAGATAGGGGTACAGCTTACCAGAAGGATGGCTACACCTTC
v_call: TRBV7-7; j_call: TRBJ2-5; d_call: TRBD2; clone_size: NA; cdr3_aa: CASSLGVTSGNFEETQYF; cdr3_nt: TGTGCCAGCAGCTTAGGGGTGACTAGCGGGAACTTCGAAGAGACCCAGTACTTC
v_call: TRBV4-2; j_call: TRBJ2-3; d_call: NA; clone_size: NA; cdr3_aa: CASSQDVLVLGGADTQYF; cdr3_nt: TGTGCCAGCAGCCAAGATGTATTAGTCCTAGGGGGGGCAGATACGCAGTATTTT
v_call: TRBV14; j_call: TRBJ1-1; d_call: NA; clone_size: NA; cdr3_aa: CASSDWLNTEAFF; cdr3_nt: TGTGCCAGCAGCGACTGGTTGAACACTGAAGCTTTCTTT
v_call: TRBV5-6; j_call: TRBJ2-7; d_call: TRBD2; clone_size: NA; cdr3_aa: CASSSWLAGYGYEQYF; cdr3_nt: TGTGCCAGCAGCTCATGGCTAGCGGGGTATGGCTACGAGCAGTACTTC
v_call: TRBV15; j_call: TRBJ1-3; d_call: TRBD1; clone_size: NA; cdr3_aa: CATSSWGQGTGNTIYF; cdr3_nt: TGTGCCACCAGCAGCTGGGGACAGGGGACTGGAAACACCATATATTTT
v_call: TRBV7-8; j_call: TRBJ2-1; d_call: NA; clone_size: once; cdr3_aa: CASSSDNEQFF; cdr3_nt: TGTGCCAGCAGCTCAGACAATGAGCAGTTCTTC
v_call: TRBV14; j_call: TRBJ2-7; d_call: NA; clone_size: NA; cdr3_aa: CASSQGAWSTSYEQYF; cdr3_nt: TGTGCCAGCAGCCAAGGGGCTTGGTCTACCTCCTACGAGCAGTACTTC
v_call: TRBV15; j_call: TRBJ2-6; d_call: TRBD1; clone_size: NA; cdr3_aa: CATSRLDRAGANVLTF; cdr3_nt: TGTGCCACCAGCAGACTAGACAGGGCCGGGGCCAACGTCCTGACTTTC
v_call: TRBV2; j_call: TRBJ1-2; d_call: TRBD1; clone_size: once; cdr3_aa: CASSTLQGGYGYTF; cdr3_nt: TGTGCCAGCAGTACGCTACAGGGGGGCTATGGCTACACCTTC
v_call: TRBV4-1; j_call: TRBJ2-5; d_call: NA; clone_size: NA; cdr3_aa: CASSQGTTGPSQETQYF; cdr3_nt: TGCGCCAGCAGCCAAGGGACAACAGGGCCCTCCCAAGAGACCCAGTACTTC
v_call: TRBV7-9; j_call: TRBJ2-6; d_call: NA; clone_size: NA; cdr3_aa: CASSARAGANVLTF; cdr3_nt: TGTGCCAGCAGCGCCAGGGCTGGGGCCAACGTCCTGACTTTC
v_call: TRBV19; j_call: TRBJ2-6; d_call: NA; clone_size: NA; cdr3_aa: CASSIGGPNSGANVLTF; cdr3_nt: TGTGCCAGTAGTATAGGGGGGCCGAACTCTGGGGCCAACGTCCTGACTTTC
v_call: TRBV9; j_call: TRBJ1-6; d_call: NA; clone_size: NA; cdr3_aa: CASSPRGNSPLHF; cdr3_nt: TGTGCCAGCAGCCCAAGGGGTAATTCACCCCTCCACTTT
v_call: TRBV4-3; j_call: TRBJ2-2; d_call: NA; clone_size: NA; cdr3_aa: CASSQDWGYTGELFF; cdr3_nt: TGCGCCAGCAGCCAAGATTGGGGGTACACCGGGGAGCTGTTTTTT
v_call: TRBV2; j_call: TRBJ1-5; d_call: NA; clone_size: NA; cdr3_aa: CASTPGARQPQHF; cdr3_nt: TGTGCCAGCACCCCTGGGGCTCGACAGCCCCAGCATTTT
v_call: TRBV29-1; j_call: TRBJ1-1; d_call: NA; clone_size: NA; cdr3_aa: CSVAPREAFF; cdr3_nt: TGCAGCGTTGCCCCAAGAGAAGCTTTCTTT
v_call: TRBV5-1; j_call: TRBJ1-2; d_call: NA; clone_size: few; cdr3_aa: CASSLGQGNIGGYTF; cdr3_nt: TGCGCCAGCAGCTTGGGGCAGGGGAATATCGGTGGCTACACCTTC
v_call: TRBV7-2; j_call: TRBJ2-1; d_call: NA; clone_size: NA; cdr3_aa: CASSRGLNNEQFF; cdr3_nt: TGTGCCAGCAGCCGGGGACTCAACAATGAGCAGTTCTTC